Each of the 19 T cell receptor beta chains below was sequenced from the same sample in a study of blood T cell repertoires in COVID-19. The repertoire was sequenced with immunoSEQ multiplex PCR; TCRdb's copy has only in-frame clones and lacks some. There are about 330,000 clones in the sample; about 88% occur only once, and roughly 1% lies in the top ten. Sequencing was performed on PBMCs or T cells enriched from blood (not recorded which). These receptor sequences come from a woman aged 25 to 39 who had recovered from COVID-19.

The chain combines TRBV19 with TRBJ2-2; TRBD1 matches at 10 bases. Losses at the gene ends were 4 bases for V and 4 bases for J; bases not matched to a gene: 3. The CDR3 sequence is 15 residues long. Germline V gene lookup returns CDR1 LNHDA and CDR2 SQIVND (reference sequence). The CDR3 sequence is CASSRTGGSTGELFF. The CDR3 DNA sequence: TGTGCCAGTAGTAGGACAGGGGGGAGCACCGGGGAGCTGTTTTTT.

V is TRBV18 and J is TRBJ1-3; D is possibly TRBD1 (6 bases). The CDR3 spans 14 residues. The V gene lost 8 bases and the J gene lost 3 bases, with 14 bases spanning the gap. Looked up from germline, CDR1 is KGHSH and CDR2 is LQKENI. The CDR3 DNA sequence: TGTGCCAGCACTGCCGGGACAATTGGAAACACCATATATTTT. It yields the protein CASTAGTIGNTIYF.

This clone was counted a few times. The chain joins TRBV19 to TRBJ2-1; perhaps TRBD2 as D (5 bases). Deletions cut 6 bases from V and 9 bases from J, with 18 bases between. The CDR3 length is 14 residues. Looked up from germline, CDR1 is LNHDA and CDR2 is SQIVND (reference sequence). The CDR3, as DNA: TGTGCCAGTAGCGCGGGCGGTAAGCGCGGTGAGCAGTTCTTC. Encoded protein: CASSAGGKRGEQFF.

The rearrangement uses TRBV7-9 and TRBJ1-1; D call uncertain. CDR1 is SEHNR and CDR2 is FQNEAQ in the germline V gene (reference sequence). The CDR3 totals 12 residues. V lost 2 bases, J lost 7 bases, and 8 bases lay in between. CDR3 protein: CASSLLRGEAFF. CDR3 DNA: TGTGCCAGCAGCTTACTGCGCGGTGAAGCTTTCTTT.

The gene calls are TRBV27 and TRBJ2-1; 10 bases align to TRBD1. The CDR3 has 13 residues. The V gene end was trimmed by 1 base and the J gene end by 9 bases; junction bases not matched to a gene: 0. Germline lookup yields CDR1 MNHEY and CDR2 SMNVEV (reference sequence). The CDR3 DNA sequence: TGTGCCAGCAGTTTATGGACAGGGGGTGAGCAGTTCTTC. Protein product: CASSLWTGGEQFF.

The gene calls are TRBV5-4 and TRBJ2-5; 7 bases align to TRBD1. CDR3 length equals 13 residues. Trimming removed 8 bases from V and 1 base from J; junction bases left unmatched: 5. Looked up from germline, CDR1 is SGHNT and CDR2 is YYREEE (reference sequence). The chain's CDR3 is CASHRGTQETQYF. CDR3 in DNA: TGTGCCAGTCACAGGGGCACCCAAGAGACCCAGTACTTC.

The chain uses TRBV2 and TRBJ2-5; D is unresolved. V dropped 2 bases and J dropped 0 bases, with 7 bases sitting between them. The CDR3 contains 14 residues. Germline CDR1 SNHLY, CDR2 FYNNEI. CDR3 nucleotide sequence: TGTGCCAGCAGTGAACTAACAGACCAAGAGACCCAGTACTTC. Its translation: CASSELTDQETQYF.

V is TRBV29-1 and J is TRBJ1-3; no firm D call. Trimming took 4 bases from V and 2 from J, leaving 3 bases between them. This CDR3 region has 11 residues. CDR1 is SQVTM and CDR2 is ANQGSEA in the germline V gene. In DNA, the CDR3 is TGCAGCGTTGTAACTGGAAACACCATATATTTT. This gives the protein CSVVTGNTIYF.

This clone was seen a single time. V is TRBV7-9 and J is TRBJ2-1; D is possibly TRBD2 (5 bases). CDR1 and CDR2 (germline): SEHNR, FQNEAQ (reference sequence). With 5 bases removed from V and 10 bases from J, the gap between germline ends came to 12 bases. The CDR3 runs to 12 residues. CDR3 in amino acids: CASSPRASEQFF. The CDR3 DNA reads as TGTGCCAGCAGCCCGCGGGCTAGCGAGCAGTTCTTC.

The V gene is TRBV3-1 (or the pseudogene TRBV3-2), the J gene TRBJ1-2, with D tentatively TRBD1 (5 bases). Per germline, CDR1 LGHDT and CDR2 YNNKEL (reference sequence). Trimming pared 4 bases from V and 5 bases from J, leaving 11 bases between. The CDR3 has 13 residues. Here the CDR3 reads CASSPPGQYGYTF. DNA of the CDR3: TGTGCCAGCAGCCCCCCAGGACAATATGGCTACACCTTC.

This chain uses TRBV2 with TRBJ2-1, with 13 bases aligning to TRBD2. The CDR3 sequence is 16 residues long. CDR1 and CDR2 (germline): SNHLY, FYNNEI. V lost 7 bases, J lost 3 bases, and 6 bases stayed unmatched. In DNA form, the CDR3 reads TGTGCCAGCAAAGGGACTAGCGGGGTAGGCTACAATGAGCAGTTCTTC. Amino acid sequence: CASKGTSGVGYNEQFF. Full variable domain (remainder filled in from reference TRBV2 and TRBJ2-1): EPEVTQTPSHQVTQMGQEVILRCVPISNHLYFYWYRQILGQKVEFLVSFYNNEISEKSEIFDDQFSVERPDGSNFTLKIRSTKLEDSAMYFCASKGTSGVGYNEQFFGPGTRLTVL.

The V and J genes are TRBV27 and TRBJ1-2, with 8 bases identical to TRBD1. Germline-derived CDR1 and CDR2 are MNHEY and SMNVEV (reference sequence). V shed 0 bases and J 4 bases; nucleotides not matched to a gene: 4. The CDR3 runs to 15 residues. The CDR3 here is CASSLSQGVGYGYTF. The CDR3 region has the DNA TGTGCCAGCAGTTTATCACAGGGGGTAGGCTATGGCTACACCTTC.

The chain employs TRBV6-5 and TRBJ2-7; D possibly corresponds to TRBD1 (6 bases). Germline V gene data show CDR1 as MNHEY and CDR2 as SVGAGI. V lost 0 bases and J 4 bases, leaving 13 bases between the germline ends. This CDR3 contains 15 residues. CDR3 residues: CASSYSSQGLYEQYF. For the CDR3, the DNA is TGTGCCAGCAGTTACTCGTCGCAGGGGCTGTACGAGCAGTACTTC.

The rearrangement links TRBV11-3 to TRBJ1-3, with D unresolved. Trimming pared 3 bases from V and 8 bases from J, leaving 11 bases between. Germline CDR1 SGHNT, CDR2 YENEEA. CDR3 length equals 13 residues. CDR3 sequence (DNA): TGTGCCAGCAGCTTGGAGCAAGGAGACACCATATATTTT. As protein: CASSLEQGDTIYF.

The chain uses TRBV7-8 and TRBJ1-1; D is unresolved. CDR1 and CDR2 from the germline V gene are SGHVS and FQNEAQ. V lost 0 bases to trimming and J lost 2 bases, with 4 bases between them. This CDR3 region has 13 residues. Here the CDR3 reads CASSLAINTEAFF. Here the CDR3 DNA reads TGTGCCAGCAGCTTAGCCATTAACACTGAAGCTTTCTTT.

J is TRBJ2-2 and V is TRBV5-4, with 12 positions matching TRBD1. The V and J ends lost 4 bases and 7 bases, in that order; junction bases with no gene match: 8. This CDR3 region has 16 residues. Germline-derived CDR1 and CDR2 are SGHNT and YYREEE (reference sequence). CDR3 amino acids: CASSRGQGAHNGELFF. The DNA of the CDR3 is TGTGCCAGCAGCCGGGGACAGGGGGCGCATAACGGGGAGCTGTTTTTT.

This chain links TRBV12-3 or TRBV12-4 with TRBJ1-1, with unresolved D. Deletions cut 5 bases from V and 1 base from J, with 5 bases between. CDR3 size: 12 residues. CDR3 in amino acids: CASSLTNTEAFF. In DNA form, the CDR3 reads TGTGCCAGCAGTCTAACGAACACTGAAGCTTTCTTT.

V usage is TRBV2 and J usage is TRBJ2-1; 14 bases line up with TRBD2. CDR1 and CDR2 (germline): SNHLY, FYNNEI. The CDR3 sequence is 15 residues long. Unmatched junction bases numbered 6, after V lost 6 bases and J lost 8 bases. In DNA form, the CDR3 reads TGTGCCAGCAGGACTAGCGGGGGGGCCTCAGATGAGCAGTTCTTC. As protein: CASRTSGGASDEQFF.

This rearrangement joins TRBV28 to TRBJ1-6; D is unclear. The V gene's germline CDR1 is MDHEN and CDR2 SYDVKM. This CDR3 has 12 residues. The ends were cut back, 6 bases at V and 7 bases at J, with 7 bases in the middle. The DNA for the CDR3 is TGTGCCAGCAGCTTCACAAATTCACCCCTCCACTTT. This sequence encodes CASSFTNSPLHF.